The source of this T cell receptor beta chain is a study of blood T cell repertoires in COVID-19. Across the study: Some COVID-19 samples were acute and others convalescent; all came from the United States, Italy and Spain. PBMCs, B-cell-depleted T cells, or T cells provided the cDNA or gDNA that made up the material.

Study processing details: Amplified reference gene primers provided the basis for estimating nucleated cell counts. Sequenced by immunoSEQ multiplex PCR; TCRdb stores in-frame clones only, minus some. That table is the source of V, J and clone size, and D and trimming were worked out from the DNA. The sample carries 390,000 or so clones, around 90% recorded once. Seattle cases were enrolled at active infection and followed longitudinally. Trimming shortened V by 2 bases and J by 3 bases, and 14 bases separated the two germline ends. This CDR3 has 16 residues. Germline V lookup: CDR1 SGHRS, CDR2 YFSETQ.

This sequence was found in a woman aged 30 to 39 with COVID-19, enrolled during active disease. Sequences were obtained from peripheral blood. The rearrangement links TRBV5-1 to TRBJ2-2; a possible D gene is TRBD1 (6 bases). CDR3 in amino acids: CASSFLMGADTGELFF. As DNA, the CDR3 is TGCGCCAGCAGCTTTCTTATGGGGGCCGACACCGGGGAGCTGTTTTTT.